The clone carrying this T cell receptor beta chain was recorded a few times. Study processing details: The authors estimated nucleated cell counts from reference gene primer amplification. Only in-frame clones appear in the TCRdb table, and some are missing; sequencing was by immunoSEQ multiplex PCR. That table gives V, J and clone size, and the DNA gave D and trimming. The data show a few hundred thousand clones, around 80% seen once. This specimen belongs to a study of blood T cell repertoires in COVID-19. Study in general: Donors in the United States, Italy and Spain gave samples during acute or convalescent COVID-19. Sources were T cells, B-cell-depleted T cells, or PBMCs; the material itself was cDNA or gDNA.

The CDR3 consists of 17 residues. Trimming removed 2 bases from V and 0 bases from J, with 14 bases in between. The germline V gene has CDR1 MNHNS and CDR2 SASEGT. The TCR sequence derives from a woman aged 40 to 50 who had recovered from COVID-19. J is TRBJ1-3 and V is TRBV6-1, with D possibly matching TRBD1 (5 bases). Specimen: peripheral blood. The CDR3 sequence is CASSENPMTVSGNTIYF. For the CDR3, the DNA is TGTGCCAGCAGTGAAAACCCCATGACAGTCTCTGGAAACACCATATATTTT.